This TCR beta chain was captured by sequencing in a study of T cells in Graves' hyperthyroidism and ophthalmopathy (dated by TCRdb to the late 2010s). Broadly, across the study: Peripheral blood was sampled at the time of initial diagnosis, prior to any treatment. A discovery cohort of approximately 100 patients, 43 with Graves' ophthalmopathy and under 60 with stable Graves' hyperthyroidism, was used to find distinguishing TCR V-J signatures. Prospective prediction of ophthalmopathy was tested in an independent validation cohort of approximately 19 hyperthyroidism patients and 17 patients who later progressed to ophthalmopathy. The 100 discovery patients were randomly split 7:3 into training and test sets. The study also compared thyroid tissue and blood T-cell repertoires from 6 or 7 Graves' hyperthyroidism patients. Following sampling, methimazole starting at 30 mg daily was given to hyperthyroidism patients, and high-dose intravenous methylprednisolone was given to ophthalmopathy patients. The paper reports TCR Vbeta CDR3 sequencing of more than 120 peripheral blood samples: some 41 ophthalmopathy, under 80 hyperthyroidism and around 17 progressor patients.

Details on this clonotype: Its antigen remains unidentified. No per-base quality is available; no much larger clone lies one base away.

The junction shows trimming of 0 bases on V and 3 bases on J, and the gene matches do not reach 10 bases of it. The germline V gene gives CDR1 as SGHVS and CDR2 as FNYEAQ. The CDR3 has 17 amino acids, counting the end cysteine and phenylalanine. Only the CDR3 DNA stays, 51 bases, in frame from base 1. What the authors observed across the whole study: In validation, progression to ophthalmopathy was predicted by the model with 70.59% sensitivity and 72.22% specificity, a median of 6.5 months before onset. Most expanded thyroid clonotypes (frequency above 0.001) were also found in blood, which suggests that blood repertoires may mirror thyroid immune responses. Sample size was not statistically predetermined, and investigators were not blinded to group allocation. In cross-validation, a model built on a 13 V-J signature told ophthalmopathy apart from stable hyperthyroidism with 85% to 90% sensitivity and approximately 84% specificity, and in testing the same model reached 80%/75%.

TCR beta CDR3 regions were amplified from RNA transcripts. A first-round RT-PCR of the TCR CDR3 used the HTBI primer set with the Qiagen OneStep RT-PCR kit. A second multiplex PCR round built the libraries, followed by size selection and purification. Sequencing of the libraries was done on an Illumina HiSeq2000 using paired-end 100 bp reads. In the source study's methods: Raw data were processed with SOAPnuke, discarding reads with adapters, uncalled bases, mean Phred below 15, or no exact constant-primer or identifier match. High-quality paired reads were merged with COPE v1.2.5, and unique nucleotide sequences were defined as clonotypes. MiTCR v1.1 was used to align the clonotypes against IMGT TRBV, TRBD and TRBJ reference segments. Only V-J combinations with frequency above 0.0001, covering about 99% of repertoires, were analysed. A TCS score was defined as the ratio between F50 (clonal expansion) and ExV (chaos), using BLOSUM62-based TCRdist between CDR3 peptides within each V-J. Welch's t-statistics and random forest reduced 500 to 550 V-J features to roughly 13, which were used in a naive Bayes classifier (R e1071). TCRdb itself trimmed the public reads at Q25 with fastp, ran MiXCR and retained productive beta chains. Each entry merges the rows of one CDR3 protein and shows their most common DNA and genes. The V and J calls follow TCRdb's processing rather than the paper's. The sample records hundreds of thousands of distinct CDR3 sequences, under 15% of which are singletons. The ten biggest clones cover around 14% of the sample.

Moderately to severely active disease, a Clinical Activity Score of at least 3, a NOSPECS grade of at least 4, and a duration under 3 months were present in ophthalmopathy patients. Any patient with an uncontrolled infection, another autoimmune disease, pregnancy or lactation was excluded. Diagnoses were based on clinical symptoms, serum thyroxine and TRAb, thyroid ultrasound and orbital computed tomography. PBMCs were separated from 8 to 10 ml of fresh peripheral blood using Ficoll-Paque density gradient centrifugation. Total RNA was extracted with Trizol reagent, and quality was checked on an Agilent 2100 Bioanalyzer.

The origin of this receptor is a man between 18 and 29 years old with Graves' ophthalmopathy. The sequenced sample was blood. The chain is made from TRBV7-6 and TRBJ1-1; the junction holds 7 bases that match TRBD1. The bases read TGTGCCAGCAGCTTAGCTGGAGACAGGGCTGGGGACACTGAAGCTTTCTTT. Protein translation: CASSLAGDRAGDTEAFF. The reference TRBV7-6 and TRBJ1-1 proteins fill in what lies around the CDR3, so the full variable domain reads GAGVSQSPRYKVTKRGQDVALRCDPISGHVSLYWYRQALGQGPEFLTYFNYEAQQDKSGLPNDRFSAERPEGSISTLTIQRTEQRDSAMYRCASSLAGDRAGDTEAFFGQGTRLTVV.